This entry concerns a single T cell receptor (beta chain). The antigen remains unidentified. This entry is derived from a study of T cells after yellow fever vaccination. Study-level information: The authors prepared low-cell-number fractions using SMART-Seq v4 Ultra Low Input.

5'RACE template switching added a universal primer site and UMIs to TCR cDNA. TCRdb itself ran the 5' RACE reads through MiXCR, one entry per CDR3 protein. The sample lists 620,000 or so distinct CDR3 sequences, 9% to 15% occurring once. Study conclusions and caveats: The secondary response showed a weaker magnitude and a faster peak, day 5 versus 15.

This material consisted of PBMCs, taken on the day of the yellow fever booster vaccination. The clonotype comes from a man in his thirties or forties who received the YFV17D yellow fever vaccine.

The CDR3 reads CASRDGHLNTEAFF. The CDR3 region has the DNA TGTGCCAGCAGGGACGGGCATTTGAACACTGAAGCTTTCTTT. The gene calls are TRBV6-1 and TRBJ1-1; unclear D gene. Germline-derived CDR1 and CDR2 are MNHNS and SASEGT. Trimming took off 6 bases at V and 0 bases at J, with 11 bases between the two ends. This CDR3 comprises 14 residues.